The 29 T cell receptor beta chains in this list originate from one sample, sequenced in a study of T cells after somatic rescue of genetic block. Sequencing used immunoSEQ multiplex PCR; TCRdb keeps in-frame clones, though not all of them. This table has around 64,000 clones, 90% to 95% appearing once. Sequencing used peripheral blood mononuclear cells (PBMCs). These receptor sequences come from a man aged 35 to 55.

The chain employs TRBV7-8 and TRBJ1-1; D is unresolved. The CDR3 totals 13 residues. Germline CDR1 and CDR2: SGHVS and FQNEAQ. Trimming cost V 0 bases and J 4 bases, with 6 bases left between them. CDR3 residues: CASSLAQRTEAFF. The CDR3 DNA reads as TGTGCCAGCAGCTTAGCACAGCGCACTGAAGCTTTCTTT.

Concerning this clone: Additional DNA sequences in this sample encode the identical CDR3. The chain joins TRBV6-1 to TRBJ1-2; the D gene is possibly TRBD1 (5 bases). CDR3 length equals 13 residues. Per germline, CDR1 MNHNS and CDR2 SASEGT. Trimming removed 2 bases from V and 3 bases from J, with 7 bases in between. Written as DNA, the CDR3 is TGTGCCAGCAGTGAACAGGGCCACTATGGCTACACCTTC. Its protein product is CASSEQGHYGYTF.

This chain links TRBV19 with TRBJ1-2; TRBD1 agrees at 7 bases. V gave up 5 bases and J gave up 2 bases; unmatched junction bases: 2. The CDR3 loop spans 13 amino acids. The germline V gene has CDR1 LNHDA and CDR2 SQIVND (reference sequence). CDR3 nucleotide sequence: TGTGCCAGTAGTGTGACAGGGAACTATGGCTACACCTTC. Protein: CASSVTGNYGYTF.

As DNA, the CDR3 is TGTGCCAGCAGCTTAGGTACAGGACAGGGACAGCCCCAGCATTTT. This encodes CASSLGTGQGQPQHF. V gene TRBV7-9 combines with J gene TRBJ1-5; 8 bases map to TRBD1. Germline V gene sequence: CDR1 SEHNR, CDR2 FQNEAQ (reference sequence). The ends lost 1 base at V and 7 bases at J; junction bases unmatched: 6. CDR3 length equals 15 residues.

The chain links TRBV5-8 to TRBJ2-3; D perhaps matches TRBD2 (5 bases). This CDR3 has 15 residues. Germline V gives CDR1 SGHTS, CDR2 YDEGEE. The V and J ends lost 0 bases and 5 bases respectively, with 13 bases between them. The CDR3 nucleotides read TGTGCCAGCAGCTTGGGTGACGGGGTAGGAGATACGCAGTATTTT. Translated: CASSLGDGVGDTQYF.

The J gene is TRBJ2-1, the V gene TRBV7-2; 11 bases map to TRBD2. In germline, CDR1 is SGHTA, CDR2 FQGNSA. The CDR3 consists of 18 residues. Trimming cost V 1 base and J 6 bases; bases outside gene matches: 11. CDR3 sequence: CASSLVPSGGPVFNEQFF. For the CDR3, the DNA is TGTGCCAGCAGCTTAGTTCCTAGCGGGGGGCCAGTGTTCAATGAGCAGTTCTTC.

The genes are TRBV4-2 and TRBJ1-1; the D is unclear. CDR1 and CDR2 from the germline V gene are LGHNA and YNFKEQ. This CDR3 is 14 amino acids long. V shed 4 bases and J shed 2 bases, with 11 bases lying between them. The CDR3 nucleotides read TGTGCCAGCAGCCGCCGTATGGAAAACACTGAAGCTTTCTTT. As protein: CASSRRMENTEAFF.

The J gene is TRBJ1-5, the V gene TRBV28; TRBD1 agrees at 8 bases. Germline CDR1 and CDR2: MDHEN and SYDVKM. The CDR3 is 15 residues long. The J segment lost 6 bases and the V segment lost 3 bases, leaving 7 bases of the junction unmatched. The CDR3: CASSFPGGARQPQHF. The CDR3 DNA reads TGTGCCAGCAGTTTTCCAGGGGGCGCGCGTCAGCCCCAGCATTTT.

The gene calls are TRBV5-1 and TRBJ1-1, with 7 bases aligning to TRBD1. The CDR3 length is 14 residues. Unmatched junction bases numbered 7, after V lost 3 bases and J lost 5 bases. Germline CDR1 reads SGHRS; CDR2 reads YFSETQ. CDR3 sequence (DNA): TGCGCCAGCAGCTCCTACAGGGGAAAGACTGAAGCTTTCTTT. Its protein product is CASSSYRGKTEAFF.

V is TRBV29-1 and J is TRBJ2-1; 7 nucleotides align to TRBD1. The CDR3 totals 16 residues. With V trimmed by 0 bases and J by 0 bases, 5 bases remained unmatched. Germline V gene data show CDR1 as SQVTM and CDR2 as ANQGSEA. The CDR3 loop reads CSVEDPGQHSYNEQFF. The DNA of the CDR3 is TGCAGCGTTGAAGATCCGGGACAGCACTCCTACAATGAGCAGTTCTTC.

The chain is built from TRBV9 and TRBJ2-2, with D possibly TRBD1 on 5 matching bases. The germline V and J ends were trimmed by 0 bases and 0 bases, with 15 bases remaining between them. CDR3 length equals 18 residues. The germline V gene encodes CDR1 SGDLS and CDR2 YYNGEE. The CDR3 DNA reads TGTGCCAGCAGCGTAGAGGGGAAGGTCCTCGCGAACACCGGGGAGCTGTTTTTT. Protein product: CASSVEGKVLANTGELFF.

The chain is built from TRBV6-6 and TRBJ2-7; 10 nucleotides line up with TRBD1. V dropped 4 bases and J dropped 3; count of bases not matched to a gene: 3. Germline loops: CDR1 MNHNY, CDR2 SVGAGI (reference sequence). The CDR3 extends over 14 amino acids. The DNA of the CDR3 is TGTGCCAGCAGTTCGGGACAGGGGCGCTACGAGCAGTACTTC. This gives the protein CASSSGQGRYEQYF.

This chain's CDR3 is CASSLQTGPNTEAFF. CDR3 DNA sequence: TGCGCCAGCAGCTTGCAGACAGGGCCGAACACTGAAGCTTTCTTT. V is TRBV5-1 and J is TRBJ1-1; 7 positions match TRBD1. Germline V gene sequence: CDR1 SGHRS, CDR2 YFSETQ. This CDR3 region has 15 residues. V was clipped by 1 base and J by 1 base; unmatched bases: 4.

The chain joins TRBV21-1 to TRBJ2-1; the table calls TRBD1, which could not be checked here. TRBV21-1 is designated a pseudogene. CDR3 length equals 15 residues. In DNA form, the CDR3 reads TGTGCCAGCAGCAAAGGTTCTGCAGGGGCCAATGAGCAGTTCTTC. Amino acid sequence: CASSKGSAGANEQFF.

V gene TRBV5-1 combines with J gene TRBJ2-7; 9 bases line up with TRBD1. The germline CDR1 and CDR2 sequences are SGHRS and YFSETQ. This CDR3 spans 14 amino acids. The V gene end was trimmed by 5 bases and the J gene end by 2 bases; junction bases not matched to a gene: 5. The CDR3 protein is CASRAGTGTYEQYF. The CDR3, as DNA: TGCGCCAGCAGGGCCGGGACAGGGACCTACGAGCAGTACTTC.

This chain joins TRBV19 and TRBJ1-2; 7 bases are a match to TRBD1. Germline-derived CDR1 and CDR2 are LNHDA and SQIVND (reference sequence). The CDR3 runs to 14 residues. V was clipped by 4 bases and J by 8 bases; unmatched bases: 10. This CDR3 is CASSTVRGAPGYTF. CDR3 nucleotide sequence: TGTGCCAGTAGTACAGTCAGGGGGGCGCCCGGCTACACCTTC.

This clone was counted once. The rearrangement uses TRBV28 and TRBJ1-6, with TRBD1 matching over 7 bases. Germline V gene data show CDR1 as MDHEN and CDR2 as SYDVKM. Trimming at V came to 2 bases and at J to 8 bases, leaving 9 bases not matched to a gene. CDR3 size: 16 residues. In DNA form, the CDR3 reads TGTGCCAGCAGTTTACCGACAGGGATTATTGATTCACCCCTCCACTTT. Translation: CASSLPTGIIDSPLHF.

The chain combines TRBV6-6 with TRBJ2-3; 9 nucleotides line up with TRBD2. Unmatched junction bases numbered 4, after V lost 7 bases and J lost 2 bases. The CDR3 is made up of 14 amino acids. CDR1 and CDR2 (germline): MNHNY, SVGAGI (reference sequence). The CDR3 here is CASTKRGDTDTQYF. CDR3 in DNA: TGTGCCAGCACGAAGCGGGGGGACACAGATACGCAGTATTTT.

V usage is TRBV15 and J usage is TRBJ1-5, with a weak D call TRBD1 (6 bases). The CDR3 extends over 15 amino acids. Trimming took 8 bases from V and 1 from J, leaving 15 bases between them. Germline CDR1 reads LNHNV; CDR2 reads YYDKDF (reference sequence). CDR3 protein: CATDARGASNQPQHF. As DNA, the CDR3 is TGTGCCACCGATGCGCGGGGGGCCAGCAATCAGCCCCAGCATTTT.

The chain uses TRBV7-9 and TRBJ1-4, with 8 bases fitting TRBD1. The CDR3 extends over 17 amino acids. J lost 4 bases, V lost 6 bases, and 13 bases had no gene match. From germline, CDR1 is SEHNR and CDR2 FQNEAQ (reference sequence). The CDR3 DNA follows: TGTGCCAGCAGAGGAAGGGCCAGGGGGCAGAATAATGAAAAACTGTTTTTT. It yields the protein CASRGRARGQNNEKLFF. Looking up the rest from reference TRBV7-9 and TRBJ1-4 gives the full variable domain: DTGVSQNPRHKITKRGQNVTFRCDPISEHNRLYWYRQTLGQGPEFLTYFQNEAQLEKSRLLSDRFSAERPKGSFSTLEIQRTEQGDSAMYLCASRGRARGQNNEKLFFGSGTQLSVL.

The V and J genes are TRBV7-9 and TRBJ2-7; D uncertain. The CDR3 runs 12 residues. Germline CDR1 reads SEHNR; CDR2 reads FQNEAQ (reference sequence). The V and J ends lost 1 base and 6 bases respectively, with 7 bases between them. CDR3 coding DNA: TGTGCCAGCAGCTTAGAGGGTATCGAGCAGTACTTC. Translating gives CASSLEGIEQYF. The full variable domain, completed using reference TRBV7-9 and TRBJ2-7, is DTGVSQNPRHKITKRGQNVTFRCDPISEHNRLYWYRQTLGQGPEFLTYFQNEAQLEKSRLLSDRFSAERPKGSFSTLEIQRTEQGDSAMYLCASSLEGIEQYFGPGTRLTVT.

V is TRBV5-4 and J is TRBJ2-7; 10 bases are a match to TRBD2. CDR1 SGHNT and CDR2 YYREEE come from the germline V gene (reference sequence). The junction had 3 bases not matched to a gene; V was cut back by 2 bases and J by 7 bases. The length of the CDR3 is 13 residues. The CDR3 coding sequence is TGTGCCAGCAGCTTCTTAGCGGGAGGTGAGCAGTACTTC. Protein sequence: CASSFLAGGEQYF.

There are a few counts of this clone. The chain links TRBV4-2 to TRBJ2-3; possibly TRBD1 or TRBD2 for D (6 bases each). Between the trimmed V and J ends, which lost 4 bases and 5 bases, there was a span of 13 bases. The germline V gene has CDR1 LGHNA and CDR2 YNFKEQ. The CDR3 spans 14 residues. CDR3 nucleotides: TGTGCCAGCAGCCCCCGACTAGGGGGAGATACGCAGTATTTT. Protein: CASSPRLGGDTQYF.

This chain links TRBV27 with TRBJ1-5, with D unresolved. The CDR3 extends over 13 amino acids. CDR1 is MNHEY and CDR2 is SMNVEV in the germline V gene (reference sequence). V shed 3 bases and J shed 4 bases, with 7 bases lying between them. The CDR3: CASSFRRNQPQHF. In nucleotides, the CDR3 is TGTGCCAGCAGTTTTAGGCGGAATCAGCCCCAGCATTTT.

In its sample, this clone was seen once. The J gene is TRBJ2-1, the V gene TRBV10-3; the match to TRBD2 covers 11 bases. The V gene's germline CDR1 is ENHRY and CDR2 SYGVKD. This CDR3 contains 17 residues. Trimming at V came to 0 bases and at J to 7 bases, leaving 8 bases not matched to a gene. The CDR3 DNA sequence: TGTGCCATCAGTGAGTCGAATAGCGGGAGGGCCGGGAATGAGCAGTTCTTC. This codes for CAISESNSGRAGNEQFF.

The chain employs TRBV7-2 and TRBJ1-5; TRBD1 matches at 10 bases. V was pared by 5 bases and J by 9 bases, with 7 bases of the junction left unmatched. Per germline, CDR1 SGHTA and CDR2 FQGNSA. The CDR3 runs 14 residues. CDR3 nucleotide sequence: TGTGCCAGCAGCCGGGACAGGGGCGCCGGGCCCCAGCATTTT. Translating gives CASSRDRGAGPQHF.

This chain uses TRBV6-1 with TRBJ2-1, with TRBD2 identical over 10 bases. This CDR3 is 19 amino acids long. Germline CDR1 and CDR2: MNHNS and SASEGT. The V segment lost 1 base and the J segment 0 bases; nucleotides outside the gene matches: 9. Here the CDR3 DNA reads TGTGCCAGCAGTGAAGGACTAGCGGGTATTATCGCCTCCTACAATGAGCAGTTCTTC. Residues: CASSEGLAGIIASYNEQFF.

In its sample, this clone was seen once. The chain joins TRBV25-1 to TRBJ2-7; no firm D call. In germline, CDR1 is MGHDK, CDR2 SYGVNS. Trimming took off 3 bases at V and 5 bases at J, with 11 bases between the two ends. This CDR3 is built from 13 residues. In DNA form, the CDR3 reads TGTGCCAGCAGTGAGATCTCGACGAACGAGCAGTACTTC. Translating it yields CASSEISTNEQYF.

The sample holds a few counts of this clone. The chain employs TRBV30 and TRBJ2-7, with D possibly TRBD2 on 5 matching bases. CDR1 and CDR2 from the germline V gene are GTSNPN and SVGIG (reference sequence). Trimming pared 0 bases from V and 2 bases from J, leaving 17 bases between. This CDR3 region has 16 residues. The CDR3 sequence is CAWSVPGSPGTYEQYF. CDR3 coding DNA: TGTGCCTGGAGTGTACCGGGGTCTCCTGGAACCTACGAGCAGTACTTC.